The clone carrying this TCR beta chain was observed a single time. Antigen specificity is unknown. This sample was included in a study of cytomegalovirus exposure and HLA in healthy donors. Whole-study findings and limits: Later analysis identified some 16,000 TCR beta sequences associated with HLA alleles, using a false discovery rate threshold of 0.05.

Primers for the PCR totalled 60 Vbeta and 13 Jbeta. Produced via immunoSEQ multiplex PCR; TCRdb's table is partial and in-frame only. The sample lists 180,000 or so clones, around 75% occurring once. The CDR3 spans 15 residues. The junction had 15 bases not matched to a gene; V was cut back by 3 bases and J by 7 bases. Germline V gene sequence: CDR1 GTSNPN, CDR2 SVGIG (reference sequence). The genes are TRBV30 and TRBJ2-7, with 7 bases matching TRBD2. This TCR was recovered from a male donor in good health and CMV-seronegative. The sequenced sample consisted of PBMCs. The CDR3 nucleotides are TGTGCCTGGAGAAAAAGGGGAGGGAGGGTCGAAGAGCAGTACTTC. It codes for CAWRKRGGRVEEQYF.